This T cell receptor beta chain was profiled in a study of T cell changes during pregnancy in multiple sclerosis. The CDR3 consists of 14 residues. Trimming stripped 6 bases from V and 3 bases from J, with 11 bases between. In germline, CDR1 is MNHEY, CDR2 SVGAGI. Profiling relied on immunoSEQ multiplex PCR, and the TCRdb table lists in-frame clones only, not all of them. Counted here are 83,000 or so clones, around 94% occurring once; the ten biggest clones make up about 1.6%. The chain has TRBV6-5 and TRBJ2-2, with a possible D match to TRBD2 (7 bases). The sequencing used peripheral blood, collected after pregnancy. This sequence originates from a female donor in good health, enrolled as a control in a pregnancy study. The CDR3 loop is CASRLGGDTGELFF. CDR3 nucleotides: TGTGCCAGCAGACTAGGGGGGGACACCGGGGAGCTGTTTTTT.